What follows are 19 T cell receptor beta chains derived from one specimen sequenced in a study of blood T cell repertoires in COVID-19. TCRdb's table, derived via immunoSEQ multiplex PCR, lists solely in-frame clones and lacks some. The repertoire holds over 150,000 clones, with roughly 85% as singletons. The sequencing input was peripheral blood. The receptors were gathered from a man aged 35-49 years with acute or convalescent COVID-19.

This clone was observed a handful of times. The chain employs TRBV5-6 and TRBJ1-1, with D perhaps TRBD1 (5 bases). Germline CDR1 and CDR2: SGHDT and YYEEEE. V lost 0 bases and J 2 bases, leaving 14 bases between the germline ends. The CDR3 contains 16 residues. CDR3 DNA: TGTGCCAGCAGCTTGGTATCAGGGAAGGGTAACACTGAAGCTTTCTTT. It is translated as CASSLVSGKGNTEAFF.

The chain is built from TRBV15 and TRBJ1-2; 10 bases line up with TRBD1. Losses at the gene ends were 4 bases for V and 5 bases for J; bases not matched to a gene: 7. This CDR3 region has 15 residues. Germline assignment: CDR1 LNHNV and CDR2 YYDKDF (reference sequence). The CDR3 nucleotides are TGTGCCACCAGCATAAGGACAGGGGGAGGGTATGGCTACACCTTC. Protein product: CATSIRTGGGYGYTF.

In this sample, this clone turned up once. In DNA, the CDR3 is TGTGCCAGCAGCGTAGGGGGAGCTAATGAAAAACTGTTTTTT. This gives the protein CASSVGGANEKLFF. V is TRBV9 and J is TRBJ1-4; D call uncertain. The V end was cut by 0 bases, the J end by 3 bases, with 6 bases between. The CDR3 spans 14 residues. Germline CDR1 is SGDLS and CDR2 is YYNGEE.

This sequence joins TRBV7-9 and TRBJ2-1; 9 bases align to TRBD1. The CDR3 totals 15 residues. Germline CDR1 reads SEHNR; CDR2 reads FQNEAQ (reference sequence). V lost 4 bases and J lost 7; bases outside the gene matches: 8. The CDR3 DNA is TGTGCCAGCAGCTATACAGGGGGCGCGAGAAATGAGCAGTTCTTC. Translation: CASSYTGGARNEQFF.

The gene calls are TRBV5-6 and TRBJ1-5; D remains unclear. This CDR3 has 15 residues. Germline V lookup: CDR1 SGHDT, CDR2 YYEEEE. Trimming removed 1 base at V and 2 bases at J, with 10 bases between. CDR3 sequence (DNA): TGTGCCAGCAGCTTGTCGCCCCGGGGCAATCAGCCCCAGCATTTT. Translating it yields CASSLSPRGNQPQHF.

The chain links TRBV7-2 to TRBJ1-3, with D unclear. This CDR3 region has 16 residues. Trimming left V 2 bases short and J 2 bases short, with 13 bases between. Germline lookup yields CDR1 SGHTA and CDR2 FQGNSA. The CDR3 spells CASSLYGAEPGNTIYF. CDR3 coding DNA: TGTGCCAGCAGCTTATACGGCGCGGAACCTGGAAACACCATATATTTT.

For the CDR3, the DNA is TGTGCCAGTAAGCGCACGCTCAATGGGCCCCAGCATTTT. Its translation is CASKRTLNGPQHF. The chain recombines TRBV19 with TRBJ1-5, with D hard to call. V was trimmed by 7 bases and J by 9 bases, leaving 16 bases between them. The CDR3 has 13 amino acids. Germline lookup yields CDR1 LNHDA and CDR2 SQIVND (reference sequence). The entire variable domain, with the rest obtained from reference TRBV19 and TRBJ1-5, is as follows: DGGITQSPKYLFRKEGQNVTLSCEQNLNHDAMYWYRQDPGQGLRLIYYSQIVNDFQKGDIAEGYSVSREKKESFPLTVTSAQKNPTAFYLCASKRTLNGPQHFGDGTRLSIL.

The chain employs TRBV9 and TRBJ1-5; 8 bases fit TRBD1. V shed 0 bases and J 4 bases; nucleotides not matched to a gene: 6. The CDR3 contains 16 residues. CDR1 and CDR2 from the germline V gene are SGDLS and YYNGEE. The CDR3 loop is CASSVGGTGFNQPQHF. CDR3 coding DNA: TGTGCCAGCAGCGTAGGGGGGACAGGTTTTAATCAGCCCCAGCATTTT.

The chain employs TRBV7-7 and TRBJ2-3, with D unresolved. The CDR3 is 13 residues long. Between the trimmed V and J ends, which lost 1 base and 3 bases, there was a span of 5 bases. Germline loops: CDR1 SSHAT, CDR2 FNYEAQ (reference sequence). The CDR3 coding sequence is TGTGCCAGCAGCTTAGACGGGACAGATACGCAGTATTTT. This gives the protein CASSLDGTDTQYF.

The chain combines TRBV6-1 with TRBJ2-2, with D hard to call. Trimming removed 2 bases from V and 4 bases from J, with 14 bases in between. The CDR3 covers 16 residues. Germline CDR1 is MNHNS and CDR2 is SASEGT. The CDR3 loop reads CASSEWRQKSTGELFF. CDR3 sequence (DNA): TGTGCCAGCAGTGAATGGCGGCAGAAATCCACCGGGGAGCTGTTTTTT.

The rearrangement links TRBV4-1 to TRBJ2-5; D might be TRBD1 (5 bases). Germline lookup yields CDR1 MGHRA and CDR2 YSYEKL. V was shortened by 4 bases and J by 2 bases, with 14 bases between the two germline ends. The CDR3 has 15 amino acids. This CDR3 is CASSLRSTVQETQYF. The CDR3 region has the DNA TGCGCCAGCAGCCTACGGTCGACAGTACAAGAGACCCAGTACTTC.

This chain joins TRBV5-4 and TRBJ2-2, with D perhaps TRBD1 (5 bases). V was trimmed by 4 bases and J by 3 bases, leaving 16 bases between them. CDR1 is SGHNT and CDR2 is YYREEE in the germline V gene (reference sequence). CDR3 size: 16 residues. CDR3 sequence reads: CASSPTSGLYTGELFF. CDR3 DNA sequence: TGTGCCAGCAGCCCCACCTCAGGGTTGTACACCGGGGAGCTGTTTTTT.

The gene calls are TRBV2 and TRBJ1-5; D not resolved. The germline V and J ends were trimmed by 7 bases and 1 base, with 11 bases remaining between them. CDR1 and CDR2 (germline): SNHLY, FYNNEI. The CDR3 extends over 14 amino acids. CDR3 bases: TGTGCCAGCACAGGAATACAAAGCAATCAGCCCCAGCATTTT. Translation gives CASTGIQSNQPQHF.

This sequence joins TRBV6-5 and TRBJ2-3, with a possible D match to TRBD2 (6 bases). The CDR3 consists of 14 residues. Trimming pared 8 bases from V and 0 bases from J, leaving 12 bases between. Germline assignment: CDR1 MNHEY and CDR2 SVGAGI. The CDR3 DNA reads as TGTGCCAGCGGGCCGGCGGGGAGCACAGATACGCAGTATTTT. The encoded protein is CASGPAGSTDTQYF.

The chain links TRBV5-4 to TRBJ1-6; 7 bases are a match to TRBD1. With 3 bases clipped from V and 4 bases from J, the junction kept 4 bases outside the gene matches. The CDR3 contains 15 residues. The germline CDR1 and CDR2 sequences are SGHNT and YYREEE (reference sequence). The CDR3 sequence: CASSSGDRYNSPLHF. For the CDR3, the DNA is TGTGCCAGCAGCTCGGGGGACAGATATAATTCACCCCTCCACTTT.

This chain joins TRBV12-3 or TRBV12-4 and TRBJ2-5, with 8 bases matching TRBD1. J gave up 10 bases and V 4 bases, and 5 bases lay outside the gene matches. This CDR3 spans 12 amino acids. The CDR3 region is CASSSPGTGQYF. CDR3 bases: TGTGCCAGCAGTTCACCCGGGACAGGCCAGTACTTC.

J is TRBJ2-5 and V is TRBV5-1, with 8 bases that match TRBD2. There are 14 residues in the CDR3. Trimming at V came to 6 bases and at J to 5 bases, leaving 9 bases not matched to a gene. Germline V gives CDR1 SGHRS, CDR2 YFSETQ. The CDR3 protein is CASKVGGAEETQYF. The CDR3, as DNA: TGCGCCAGCAAGGTCGGGGGGGCAGAGGAGACCCAGTACTTC. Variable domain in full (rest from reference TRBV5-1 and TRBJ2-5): KAGVTQTPRYLIKTRGQQVTLSCSPISGHRSVSWYQQTPGQGLQFLFEYFSETQRNKGNFPGRFSGRQFSNSRSEMNVSTLELGDSALYLCASKVGGAEETQYFGPGTRLLVL.

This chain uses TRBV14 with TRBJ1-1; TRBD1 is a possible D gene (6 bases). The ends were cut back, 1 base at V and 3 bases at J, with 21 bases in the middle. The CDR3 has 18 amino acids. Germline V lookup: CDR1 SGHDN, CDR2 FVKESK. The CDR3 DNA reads TGTGCCAGCAGCCAAGTTTCGGGGGGCTGGGGGGTGTACACTGAAGCTTTCTTT. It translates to CASSQVSGGWGVYTEAFF.

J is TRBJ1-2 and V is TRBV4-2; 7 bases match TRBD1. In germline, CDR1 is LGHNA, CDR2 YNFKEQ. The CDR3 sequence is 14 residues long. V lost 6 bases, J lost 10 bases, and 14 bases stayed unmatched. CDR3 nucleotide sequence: TGTGCCAGCAGTACTGGGGAACAGGGGAGTGTCTACACCTTC. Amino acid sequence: CASSTGEQGSVYTF.